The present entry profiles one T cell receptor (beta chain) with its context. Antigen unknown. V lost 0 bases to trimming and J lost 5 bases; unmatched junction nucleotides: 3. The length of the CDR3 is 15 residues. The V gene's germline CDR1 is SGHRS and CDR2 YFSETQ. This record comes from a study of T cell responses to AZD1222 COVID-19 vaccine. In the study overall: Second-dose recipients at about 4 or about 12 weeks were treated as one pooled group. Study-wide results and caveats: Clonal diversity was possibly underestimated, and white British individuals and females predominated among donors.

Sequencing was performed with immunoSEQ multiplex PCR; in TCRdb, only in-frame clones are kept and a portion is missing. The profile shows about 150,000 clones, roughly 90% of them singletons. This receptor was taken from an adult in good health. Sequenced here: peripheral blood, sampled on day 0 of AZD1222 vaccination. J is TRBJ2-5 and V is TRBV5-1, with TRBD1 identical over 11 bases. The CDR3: CASSLGTGGDETQYF. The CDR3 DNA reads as TGCGCCAGCAGCTTGGGGACAGGGGGCGACGAGACCCAGTACTTC.